The clone carrying this TCR beta chain was picked up many times. Its antigen is currently unknown. TCR beta CDR3 regions were amplified from RNA. With the HTBI primer set, the TCR CDR3 went through a first round of RT-PCR. TCRdb recomputed calls from the multiplex PCR reads with MiXCR, one row per CDR3 protein. Here the sample spans about 500,000 distinct CDR3 sequences, about 15% being singletons. The entry originates in a study of T cells in Graves' hyperthyroidism and ophthalmopathy. Notes on the study in general: Blood also carried most thyroid clonotypes expanded above 0.001.

Fresh peripheral blood, 8 to 10 ml of it, supplied the PBMCs. This TCR was sampled from a woman aged 18 to 35 with Graves' hyperthyroidism. The sample consisted of blood.

This chain's CDR3 is CASSHELYEQFF. The DNA of the CDR3 is TGTGCCAGCAGCCATGAGTTATATGAGCAGTTCTTC. This chain uses TRBV3-1 with TRBJ2-1; D is undetermined. The ends were cut back, 3 bases at V and 8 bases at J, with 8 bases in the middle. CDR3 size: 12 residues. The germline gives CDR1 LGHDT, CDR2 YNNKEL (reference sequence).